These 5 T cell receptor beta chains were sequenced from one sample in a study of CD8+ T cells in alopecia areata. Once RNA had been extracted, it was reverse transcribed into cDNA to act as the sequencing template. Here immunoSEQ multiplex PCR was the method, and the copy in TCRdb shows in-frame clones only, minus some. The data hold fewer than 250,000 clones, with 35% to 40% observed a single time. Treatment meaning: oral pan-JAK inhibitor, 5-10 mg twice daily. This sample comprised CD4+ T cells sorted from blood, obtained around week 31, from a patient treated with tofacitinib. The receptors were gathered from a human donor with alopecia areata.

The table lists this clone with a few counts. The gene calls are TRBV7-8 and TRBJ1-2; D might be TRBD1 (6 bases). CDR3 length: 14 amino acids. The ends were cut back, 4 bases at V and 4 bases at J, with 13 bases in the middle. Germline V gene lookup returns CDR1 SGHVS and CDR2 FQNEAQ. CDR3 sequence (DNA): TGTGCCAGCAGCTCCCTACAGGGCCCCTATGGCTACACCTTC. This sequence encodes CASSSLQGPYGYTF.

The CDR3 reads CASRSTDRPGETQYF. CDR3 DNA: TGCGCCAGCAGATCCACCGACAGGCCGGGGGAGACCCAGTACTTC. The V and J genes are TRBV5-1 and TRBJ2-5; tentatively, D is TRBD1 (6 bases). V lost 5 bases, J lost 5 bases, and 19 bases lay in between. The germline V gene encodes CDR1 SGHRS and CDR2 YFSETQ. The CDR3 extends over 15 amino acids.

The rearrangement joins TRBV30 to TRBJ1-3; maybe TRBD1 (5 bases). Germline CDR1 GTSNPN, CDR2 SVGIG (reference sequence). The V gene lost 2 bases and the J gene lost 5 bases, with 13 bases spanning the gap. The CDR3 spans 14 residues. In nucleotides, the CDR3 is TGTGCCTGGAGTAGGGATGGGGCTCGAAACACCATATATTTT. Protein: CAWSRDGARNTIYF.

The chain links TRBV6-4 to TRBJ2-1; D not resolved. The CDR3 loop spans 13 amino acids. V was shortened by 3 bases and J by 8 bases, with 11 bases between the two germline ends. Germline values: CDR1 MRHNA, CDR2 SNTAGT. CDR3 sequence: CASSESGLHEQFF. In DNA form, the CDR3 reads TGTGCCAGCAGTGAATCGGGTTTACATGAGCAGTTCTTC.

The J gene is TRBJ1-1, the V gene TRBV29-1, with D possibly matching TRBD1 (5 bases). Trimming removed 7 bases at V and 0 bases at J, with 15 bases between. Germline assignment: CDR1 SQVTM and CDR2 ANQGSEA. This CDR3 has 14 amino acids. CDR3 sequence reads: CSAFSGSLNTEAFF. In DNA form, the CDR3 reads TGCAGCGCCTTTTCAGGGAGTTTGAACACTGAAGCTTTCTTT.